This T cell receptor (beta chain) was captured by sequencing in a study of blood T cell repertoires in COVID-19. In its sample, this clone was seen once. Germline V CDR1 and CDR2: KGHDR, SFDVKD. V was cut by 5 bases and J by 6 bases, with 10 bases left in between. The CDR3 loop spans 13 amino acids. Libraries were prepared by immunoSEQ multiplex PCR; TCRdb keeps only in-frame clonotypes and omits some of them. The sample shows around 16,000 clones, 82% of them seen only once. The source material was peripheral blood. The V gene is TRBV24-1, the J gene TRBJ2-1; weak D call: TRBD1 (5 bases). The TCR originated in a man aged 80 or over with active or convalescent COVID-19. CDR3 amino acids: CATSVVGANEQFF. DNA for the CDR3: TGTGCCACCAGTGTGGTAGGGGCCAATGAGCAGTTCTTC.